The 18 T cell receptor beta chains in this list originate from one sample, sequenced in a study of vaccination and CD4 T cells after COVID-19 (dated by TCRdb to 2022 to 2024). The antigens these receptors bind are not known. The treatment or condition label on this specimen signifies: approximately nine-day PBMC culture with coronavirus spike peptide pools or control peptides (ViraFEST assay). Libraries were made using PCR. Sequencing was performed on an Illumina iSeq 100. DNA from cultured CD4+ T cells was subjected to TCR sequencing with the Oncomine TCR Beta short-read assay at the Johns Hopkins FTIC core. TCRdb passed the public sequencing reads through fastp at Q25 and MiXCR, retaining productive beta sequences. CDR3 protein sequences are deduplicated, and each keeps its most common genes and DNA. A total of roughly 15,000 distinct CDR3 sequences appear in this sample, about half of them only once. Over 9.5% of the sample belongs to the ten largest clones.

The specimen was CD4+ T cells from blood, cultured in vitro. These receptors all come from a human donor who had recovered from COVID-19.

The chain combines TRBV5-6 with TRBJ1-5; D possibly corresponds to TRBD1 (5 bases). Germline V gene sequence: CDR1 SGHDT, CDR2 YYEEEE. V dropped 6 bases and J dropped 2 bases, with 12 bases sitting between them. This CDR3 comprises 14 residues. In DNA form, the CDR3 reads TGTGCCAGCAACTATGGGACTGGCAATCAGCCCCAGCATTTT. Amino acids: CASNYGTGNQPQHF.

This chain uses TRBV27 with TRBJ2-1; TRBD1 is a possible D gene (5 bases). V was pared by 8 bases and J by 0 bases, with 11 bases between. The CDR3 covers 14 residues. The germline CDR1 and CDR2 sequences are MNHEY and SMNVEV (reference sequence). DNA for the CDR3: TGTGCCAGCGGATACAGGAGCTCCTACAATGAGCAGTTCTTC. Amino acids: CASGYRSSYNEQFF.

The chain combines TRBV30 with TRBJ1-2; 7 bases fit TRBD1. With V trimmed by 3 bases and J by 4 bases, 2 bases remained unmatched. The V gene's germline CDR1 is GTSNPN and CDR2 SVGIG (reference sequence). This CDR3 has 12 amino acids. The CDR3 protein is CAWSRDSYGYTF. CDR3 in DNA: TGTGCCTGGAGCAGGGACAGCTATGGCTACACCTTC.

CDR3 in amino acids: CVSQGVGEKLFF. The CDR3 DNA sequence: TGTGTATCACAGGGGGTGGGTGAAAAACTGTTTTTT. The V call is TRBV6-1, the J call TRBJ1-4; 8 bases align to TRBD1. The CDR3 extends over 12 amino acids. Germline CDR1 and CDR2: MNHNS and SASEGT.

Only one count was recorded for this clonotype. CDR3 DNA: TGTGCCAGCAGTTCCACGCCAGGGGGCATGGCTGGAAACACCATATATTTT. Its translation is CASSSTPGGMAGNTIYF. This chain links TRBV28 with TRBJ1-3, with 8 bases that match TRBD1. The CDR3 length is 17 residues. Germline V lookup: CDR1 MDHEN, CDR2 SYDVKM. V lost 4 bases, J lost 2 bases, and 10 bases stayed unmatched.

The rearrangement uses TRBV2 and TRBJ2-7; D gene ambiguous. The CDR3 is 13 amino acids. V was cut by 10 bases and J by 5 bases, with 18 bases left in between. Germline V gives CDR1 SNHLY, CDR2 FYNNEI. The CDR3: CATNRPLEDEQYF. The CDR3 DNA sequence: TGTGCCACCAACCGGCCCCTGGAAGACGAGCAGTACTTC. Full variable domain (rest looked up from reference TRBV2 and TRBJ2-7): EPEVTQTPSHQVTQMGQEVILRCVPISNHLYFYWYRQILGQKVEFLVSFYNNEISEKSEIFDDQFSVERPDGSNFTLKIRSTKLEDSAMYFCATNRPLEDEQYFGPGTRLTVT.

The J gene is TRBJ2-1, the V gene TRBV30; 9 bases are shared with TRBD2. After removal of 0 bases from V and 6 bases from J, the junction contained 6 bases not matched to a gene. CDR1 is GTSNPN and CDR2 is SVGIG in the germline V gene (reference sequence). The CDR3 is 15 amino acids. In DNA form, the CDR3 reads TGTGCCTGGAGTGTATTAGCGGGAGTAATCAATGAGCAGTTCTTC. Its translation is CAWSVLAGVINEQFF.

V and J are TRBV20-1 and TRBJ2-7; TRBD1 or TRBD2 may be the D gene (5 bases each). The length of the CDR3 is 15 residues. Trimming took 0 bases from V and 7 from J, leaving 19 bases between them. Per the germline V gene, CDR1 is DFQATT and CDR2 is SNEGSKA (reference sequence). The CDR3 DNA reads TGCAGTGCTAGAGATATTAGCCAGGGTCGAGGGGAGCAGTACTTC. It encodes CSARDISQGRGEQYF.

Only a few counts were recorded for this clonotype. The rearrangement links TRBV6-1 to TRBJ1-6; D is undetermined. V lost 7 bases, J lost 3 bases, and 7 bases lay in between. CDR3 size: 13 residues. Per the germline V gene, CDR1 is MNHNS and CDR2 is SASEGT. This chain's CDR3 is CASMTVYNSPLHF. The CDR3 region has the DNA TGTGCCAGCATGACGGTCTATAATTCACCCCTCCACTTT.

The genes are TRBV6-1 and TRBJ1-2; 8 bases agree with TRBD1. V trimming: 7 bases; J trimming: 1 base; junction bases outside the gene matches: 11. Germline assignment: CDR1 MNHNS and CDR2 SASEGT. This CDR3 has 16 residues. DNA for the CDR3: TGTGCCAGCACTTCAGGGGGAGGACAGGGTAACTATGGCTACACCTTC. This sequence encodes CASTSGGGQGNYGYTF.

V and J are TRBV5-1 and TRBJ2-1, with 9 bases matching TRBD2. Germline V gene sequence: CDR1 SGHRS, CDR2 YFSETQ. The V gene end was trimmed by 4 bases and the J gene end by 9 bases; junction bases not matched to a gene: 17. The CDR3 spans 17 residues. The CDR3 protein is CASSPRPSGIGSVEQFF. The CDR3, as DNA: TGCGCCAGCAGCCCCCGGCCTAGCGGGATCGGTTCGGTTGAGCAGTTCTTC.

V is TRBV20-1 and J is TRBJ2-1, with a tentative D call TRBD2 (5 bases). CDR1 is DFQATT, CDR2 SNEGSKA, per germline (reference sequence). This CDR3 has 15 amino acids. The germline V and J ends were trimmed by 4 bases and 0 bases, with 13 bases remaining between them. This CDR3 reads CSAIDSEGSYNEQFF. The CDR3 DNA sequence: TGCAGTGCTATCGATAGCGAAGGCTCCTACAATGAGCAGTTCTTC.

This clonotype turned up a few times. The rearrangement uses TRBV5-1 and TRBJ1-2; a weak D match, TRBD1 (6 bases). The CDR3 extends over 14 amino acids. Germline V gene sequence: CDR1 SGHRS, CDR2 YFSETQ. Trimming shortened V by 6 bases and J by 0 bases, and 12 bases separated the two germline ends. The CDR3 spells CASTQDSSNYGYTF. The CDR3 coding sequence is TGCGCCAGCACCCAGGACAGCTCTAACTATGGCTACACCTTC.

This clonotype was seen only once. V usage is TRBV10-3 and J usage is TRBJ1-3, with 9 bases identical to TRBD1. CDR3 length equals 14 residues. V lost 6 bases, J lost 4 bases, and 4 bases stayed unmatched. Germline V gene lookup returns CDR1 ENHRY and CDR2 SYGVKD. CDR3 protein: CAISWTGEGNTIYF. The CDR3, as DNA: TGTGCCATCAGCTGGACAGGGGAAGGAAACACCATATATTTT.

The chain combines TRBV20-1 with TRBJ2-2; 9 nucleotides agree with TRBD2. CDR1 and CDR2 from the germline V gene are DFQATT and SNEGSKA (reference sequence). V lost 5 bases, J lost 3 bases, and 7 bases stayed unmatched. The CDR3 has 15 amino acids. DNA for the CDR3: TGCAGTGCTCTGATAGCGGGAGAGGACACCGGGGAGCTGTTTTTT. It codes for CSALIAGEDTGELFF.

The chain joins TRBV20-1 to TRBJ2-7; 7 bases line up with TRBD2. After removal of 0 bases from V and 5 bases from J, the junction contained 13 bases not matched to a gene. The CDR3 is 16 amino acids. Germline assignment: CDR1 DFQATT and CDR2 SNEGSKA (reference sequence). The CDR3 loop is CSARDIRRESPHEQYF. The CDR3 DNA is TGCAGTGCTAGAGATATTCGGCGGGAGTCCCCCCACGAGCAGTACTTC.

This clonotype was seen only a few times. V and J are TRBV19 and TRBJ1-5, with D uncertain. Germline-derived CDR1 and CDR2 are LNHDA and SQIVND (reference sequence). The V end lost 3 bases, the J end lost 4 bases, and 7 bases lay between the germline ends. The CDR3 is 13 amino acids. CDR3 nucleotide sequence: TGTGCCAGTAGTATCGAGTCGAATCAGCCCCAGCATTTT. This translates into CASSIESNQPQHF.

This clonotype showed up just a few times. The CDR3 spells CASSLGQVFQETQYF. DNA of the CDR3: TGTGCCAGCTCATTGGGACAGGTTTTTCAAGAGACCCAGTACTTC. This chain uses TRBV18 with TRBJ2-5; 8 bases align to TRBD1. Germline V gene sequence: CDR1 KGHSH, CDR2 LQKENI. With 5 bases clipped from V and 2 bases from J, the junction kept 7 bases outside the gene matches. The CDR3 extends over 15 amino acids.